Following are 12 T cell receptor beta chains from one sample sequenced in a study of CD4 and CD8 cells across lung adenocarcinoma regions. TCRdb analysed the PCR reads with MiXCR anew, one entry per CDR3 protein. The sample lists about 20,000 distinct CDR3 sequences; roughly half were seen once. Input material: CD8+ T cells from the center of a lung tumor. These receptors all stem from a female donor with lung adenocarcinoma. The CD4 and CD8 labels of this study may be unreliable.

Note on this clonotype: At one end the junction does not follow the germline gene, possibly because of a read error. The V call is TRBV6-1, the J call TRBJ2-6; 8 nucleotides align to TRBD1. Germline CDR1 and CDR2: MNHNS and SASEGT. CDR3 size: 17 residues. The CDR3 protein is CASSQLQTGADNGEQFF. The CDR3, as DNA: TGTGCCAGCAGTCAACTCCAGACAGGGGCGGACAACGGGGAGCAGTTTTTC.

Many counts were recorded for this clonotype. The V and J genes are TRBV10-2 and TRBJ2-5; TRBD1 or TRBD2 may be the D gene (5 bases each). CDR1 is WSHSY, CDR2 SAAADI, per germline. The CDR3 contains 14 residues. V shed 2 bases and J shed 3 bases, with 10 bases lying between them. The CDR3 DNA follows: TGCGCCAGCAGTGAGCCGGGGCCCGAAGAGACCCAGTACTTC. This encodes CASSEPGPEETQYF.

This sequence joins TRBV10-3 and TRBJ2-1, with 8 bases fitting TRBD2. Losses at the gene ends were 2 bases for V and 0 bases for J; bases not matched to a gene: 0. This CDR3 contains 15 residues. The V gene's germline CDR1 is ENHRY and CDR2 SYGVKD. In DNA form, the CDR3 reads TGTGCCATCAGTGAGCGGGAGGGCTCCTACAATGAGCAGTTCTTC. Protein sequence: CAISEREGSYNEQFF.

The chain links TRBV19 to TRBJ2-1; 7 bases are shared with TRBD2. V dropped 3 bases and J dropped 8; count of bases not matched to a gene: 7. Looked up from germline, CDR1 is LNHDA and CDR2 is SQIVND (reference sequence). The CDR3 loop spans 14 amino acids. As DNA, the CDR3 is TGTGCCAGTAGTATTTCCGGGAGGAAAGATGAGCAGTTCTTC. Its translation: CASSISGRKDEQFF.

This chain joins TRBV6-1 and TRBJ2-3; weak D call: TRBD2 (5 bases). Trimming removed 6 bases at V and 9 bases at J, with 19 bases between. Germline V gene lookup returns CDR1 MNHNS and CDR2 SASEGT. The CDR3 loop spans 14 amino acids. The CDR3: CASRSLGAQNTQYF. CDR3 nucleotides: TGTGCCAGCAGGAGCCTGGGAGCCCAAAACACGCAGTATTTT.

This clonotype was detected only once. This chain connects TRBV6-1 to TRBJ2-1; 8 bases agree with TRBD2. Germline V gives CDR1 MNHNS, CDR2 SASEGT. The CDR3 is 15 amino acids. V dropped 5 bases and J dropped 7; count of bases not matched to a gene: 10. CDR3 sequence reads: CASSRISGKGNEQFF. CDR3 DNA sequence: TGTGCCAGCAGTCGAATTAGCGGGAAGGGAAATGAGCAGTTCTTC.

This clonotype was recorded many times. This chain links TRBV5-1 with TRBJ2-3, with 7 nucleotides matching TRBD2. With V trimmed by 5 bases and J by 4 bases, 7 bases remained unmatched. From germline, CDR1 is SGHRS and CDR2 YFSETQ. The CDR3 runs to 14 residues. CDR3 nucleotide sequence: TGCGCCAGCAGTCTCCGACTAGCTTCAGATACGCAGTATTTT. It is translated as CASSLRLASDTQYF.

By sample fraction, this clonotype is medium-sized. This chain uses TRBV10-2 with TRBJ2-1; no clear D gene. The last part of the DNA fits TRBJ2-7 better; the J call may be wrong. CDR3 length equals 13 residues. Germline V gene lookup returns CDR1 WSHSY and CDR2 SAAADI. CDR3 bases: TGCGCCAGCAGTCCTCTACCTACCTACGAGCAGTACGTC. Protein sequence: CASSPLPTYEQYV.

This clonotype has at least ten counts. The V call is TRBV11-2, the J call TRBJ2-6; D is unresolved. Germline V lookup: CDR1 SGHAT, CDR2 FQNNGV. The CDR3 sequence is 14 residues long. V lost 3 bases and J 4 bases, leaving 7 bases between the germline ends. CDR3 residues: CASSFVGGANVLTF. The CDR3 region has the DNA TGTGCCAGCAGCTTCGTTGGGGGGGCCAACGTCCTGACTTTC. Looking up the rest from reference TRBV11-2 and TRBJ2-6 gives the full variable domain: EAGVAQSPRYKIIEKRQSVAFWCNPISGHATLYWYQQILGQGPKLLIQFQNNGVVDDSQLPKDRFSAERLKGVDSTLKIQPAKLEDSAVYLCASSFVGGANVLTFGAGSRLTVL.

By its share, this clonotype is medium-sized. V usage is TRBV7-3 and J usage is TRBJ2-1; 9 bases match TRBD2. CDR1 and CDR2 (germline): SGHTA, FQGTGA. The CDR3 contains 15 residues. With V trimmed by 5 bases and J by 7 bases, 9 bases remained unmatched. CDR3 nucleotides: TGTGCCAGCAGCGATCTAGCGGGACTCGGTAATGAGCAGTTCTTC. Protein sequence: CASSDLAGLGNEQFF. Together with reference TRBV7-3 and TRBJ2-1, the CDR3 gives the full variable domain: GAGVSQTPSNKVTEKGKYVELRCDPISGHTALYWYRQSLGQGPEFLIYFQGTGAADDSGLPNDRFFAVRPEGSVSTLKIQRTERGDSAVYLCASSDLAGLGNEQFFGPGTRLTVL.

Note on this clonotype: This could be a read error, since a much larger clone is one nucleotide away. The J gene is TRBJ2-1, the V gene TRBV6-5; D call uncertain. Between the trimmed V and J ends, which lost 0 bases and 10 bases, there was a span of 4 bases. This CDR3 comprises 11 residues. Germline CDR1 MNHEY, CDR2 SVGAGI. The CDR3 DNA reads TGTGCCAGCAGTTACTCAGGCGAGCAGTTCTTC. Translating it yields CASSYSGEQFF.

For this clonotype: A read error may account for a junction end that differs from germline. This chain uses TRBV10-3 with TRBJ2-4, with no clear D. The length of the CDR3 is 13 residues. The germline gives CDR1 ENHRY, CDR2 SYGVKD. This chain's CDR3 is CAWGMRAKNTQYF. The CDR3 region has the DNA TGTGCCTGGGGAATGAGAGCCAAAAACACTCAGTATTTC.